This T cell receptor (beta chain) appears in the sequencing data of a study of blood T cells in healthy people across ages. Study-level information: Capture via template switching afforded approximately one barcoded beta molecule per two T cells.

In each sample, at least 6 million PBMCs were isolated. Study-level findings and limits: PBMCs left unsorted prevented a conclusive naive versus antigen-experienced comparison. Long-lived and aged donors differed, with more naive CD4+ cells and higher diversity in the long-lived.

Turning to this clonotype: The antigen is unknown.

There are 19 residues in the CDR3. V gave up 4 bases and J gave up 3 bases; unmatched junction bases: 17. In germline, CDR1 is DFQATT, CDR2 SNEGSKA (reference sequence). With a J-beta primer mix and a sample-barcoded 5' primer, a second PCR ran roughly 6 to 11 cycles. TCRdb re-derived calls from the 5' RACE reads in MiXCR, one entry per CDR3 protein. Of about a million distinct CDR3 sequences in the sample, 51% were seen once. The receptor was isolated from a woman in her sixties or seventies in good health. The sample was blood. The chain employs TRBV20-1 and TRBJ2-6, with 8 positions matching TRBD1. CDR3 nucleotide sequence: TGCAGTGCTATCAACCCAGGGGGCCGGGGCCCTATTGGGGCCAACGTCCTGACTTTC. Translation: CSAINPGGRGPIGANVLTF.